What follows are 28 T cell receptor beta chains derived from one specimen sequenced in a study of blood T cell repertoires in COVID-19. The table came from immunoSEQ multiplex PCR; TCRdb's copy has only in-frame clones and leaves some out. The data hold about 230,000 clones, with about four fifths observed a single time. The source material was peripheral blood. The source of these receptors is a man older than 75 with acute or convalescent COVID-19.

CDR3: CASSLTGGMETQYF. The CDR3 region has the DNA TGTGCCAGCAGCTTAACTGGAGGGATGGAGACCCAGTACTTC. V and J are TRBV7-3 and TRBJ2-5, with D possibly TRBD2 on 6 matching bases. CDR1 is SGHTA and CDR2 is FQGTGA in the germline V gene. The CDR3 loop spans 14 amino acids. V was shortened by 0 bases and J by 5 bases, with 10 bases between the two germline ends.

The chain's CDR3 is CASRPGGSAPNTEAFF. The CDR3 DNA reads TGCGCCAGCAGGCCAGGGGGATCAGCCCCTAACACTGAAGCTTTCTTT. The chain has TRBV5-1 and TRBJ1-1; TRBD1 aligns across 7 bases. Germline V CDR1 and CDR2: SGHRS, YFSETQ. With V trimmed by 5 bases and J by 2 bases, 12 bases remained unmatched. The CDR3 contains 16 residues.

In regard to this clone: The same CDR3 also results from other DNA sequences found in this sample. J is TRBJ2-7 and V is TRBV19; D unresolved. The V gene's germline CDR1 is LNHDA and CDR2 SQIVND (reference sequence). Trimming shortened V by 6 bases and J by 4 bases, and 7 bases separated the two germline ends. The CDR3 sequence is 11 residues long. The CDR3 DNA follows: TGTGCCAGTAGCCCAGGTTACGAGCAGTACTTC. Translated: CASSPGYEQYF.

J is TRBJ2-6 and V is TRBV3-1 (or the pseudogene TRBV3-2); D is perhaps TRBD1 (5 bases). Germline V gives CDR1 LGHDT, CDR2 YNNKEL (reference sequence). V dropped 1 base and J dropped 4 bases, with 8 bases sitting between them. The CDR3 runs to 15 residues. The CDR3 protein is CASSQVGAGANVLTF. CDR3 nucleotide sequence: TGTGCCAGCAGCCAAGTAGGGGCCGGGGCCAACGTCCTGACTTTC.

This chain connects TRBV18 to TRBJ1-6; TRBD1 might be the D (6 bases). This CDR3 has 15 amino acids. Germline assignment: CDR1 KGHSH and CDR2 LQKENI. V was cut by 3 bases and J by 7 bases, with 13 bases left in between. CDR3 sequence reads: CASSPNRELNSPLHF. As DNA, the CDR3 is TGTGCCAGCTCACCTAACAGGGAATTGAATTCACCCCTCCACTTT.

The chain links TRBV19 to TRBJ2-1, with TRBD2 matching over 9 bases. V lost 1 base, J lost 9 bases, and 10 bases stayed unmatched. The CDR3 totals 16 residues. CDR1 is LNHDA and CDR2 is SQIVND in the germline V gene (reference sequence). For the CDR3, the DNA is TGTGCCAGTAGTATAGGGTTGCGGGAGGGGTCGACTGAGCAGTTCTTC. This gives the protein CASSIGLREGSTEQFF.

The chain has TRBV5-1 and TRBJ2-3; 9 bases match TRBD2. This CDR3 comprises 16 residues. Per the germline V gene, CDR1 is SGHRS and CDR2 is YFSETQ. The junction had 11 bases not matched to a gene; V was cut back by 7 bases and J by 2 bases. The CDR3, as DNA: TGCGCCAGCGGCGAGGCACTAGCGGGCAACACAGATACGCAGTATTTT. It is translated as CASGEALAGNTDTQYF.

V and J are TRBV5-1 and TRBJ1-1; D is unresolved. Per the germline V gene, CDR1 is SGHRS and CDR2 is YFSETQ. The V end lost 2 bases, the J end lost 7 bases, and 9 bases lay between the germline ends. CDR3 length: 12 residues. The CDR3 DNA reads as TGCGCCAGCAGCTTAGAGGGCCTTGAAGCTTTCTTT. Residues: CASSLEGLEAFF.

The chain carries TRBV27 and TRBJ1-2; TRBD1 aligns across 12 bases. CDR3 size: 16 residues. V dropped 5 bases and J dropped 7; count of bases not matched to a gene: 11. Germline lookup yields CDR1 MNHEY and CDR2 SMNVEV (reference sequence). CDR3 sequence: CASSPWDRGRGAGYTF. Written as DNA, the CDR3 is TGTGCCAGCAGTCCCTGGGACAGGGGGCGCGGGGCTGGCTACACCTTC.

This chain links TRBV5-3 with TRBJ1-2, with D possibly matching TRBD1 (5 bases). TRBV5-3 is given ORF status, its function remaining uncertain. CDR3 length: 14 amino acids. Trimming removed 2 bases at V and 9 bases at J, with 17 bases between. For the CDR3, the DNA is TGTGCCAGAAGCTTATACGGGGGTTATGAAAGCTACACCTTC. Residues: CARSLYGGYESYTF.

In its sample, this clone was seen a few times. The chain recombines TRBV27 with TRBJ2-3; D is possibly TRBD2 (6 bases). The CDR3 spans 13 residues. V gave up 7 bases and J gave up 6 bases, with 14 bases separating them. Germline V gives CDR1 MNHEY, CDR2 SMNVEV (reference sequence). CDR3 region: CASTGTAGDTQYF. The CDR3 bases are TGTGCCAGCACTGGGACTGCCGGGGATACGCAGTATTTT.

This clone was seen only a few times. CDR3 in DNA: TGTGCCAGCAGCTTAGTGGGCCCTAGCGGGGGGTTCTCCTACGAGCAGTACTTC. Translation: CASSLVGPSGGFSYEQYF. This sequence joins TRBV11-2 and TRBJ2-7; TRBD2 aligns across 11 bases. This CDR3 is 18 amino acids long. After removal of 1 base from V and 0 bases from J, the junction contained 8 bases not matched to a gene. In germline, CDR1 is SGHAT, CDR2 FQNNGV. The whole variable domain, remainder taken from reference TRBV11-2 and TRBJ2-7, is EAGVAQSPRYKIIEKRQSVAFWCNPISGHATLYWYQQILGQGPKLLIQFQNNGVVDDSQLPKDRFSAERLKGVDSTLKIQPAKLEDSAVYLCASSLVGPSGGFSYEQYFGPGTRLTVT.

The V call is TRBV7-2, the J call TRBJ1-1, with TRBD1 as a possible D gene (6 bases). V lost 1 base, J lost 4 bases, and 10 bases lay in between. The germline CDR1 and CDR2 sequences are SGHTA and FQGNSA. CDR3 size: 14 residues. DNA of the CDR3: TGTGCCAGCAGCTTAGAGCAGGGGATCACTGAAGCTTTCTTT. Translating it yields CASSLEQGITEAFF.

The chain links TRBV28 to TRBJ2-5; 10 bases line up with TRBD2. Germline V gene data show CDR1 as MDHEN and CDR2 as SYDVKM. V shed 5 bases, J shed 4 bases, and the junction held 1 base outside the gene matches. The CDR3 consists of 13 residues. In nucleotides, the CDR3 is TGTGCCAGCAGTCTAGCGGGGGCAGAGACCCAGTACTTC. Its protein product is CASSLAGAETQYF.

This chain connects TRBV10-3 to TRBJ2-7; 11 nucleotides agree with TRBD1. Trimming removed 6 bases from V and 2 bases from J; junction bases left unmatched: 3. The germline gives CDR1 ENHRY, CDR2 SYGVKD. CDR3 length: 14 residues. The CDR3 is CAIRGQGGAYEQYF. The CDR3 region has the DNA TGTGCCATCAGGGGACAGGGGGGAGCCTACGAGCAGTACTTC.

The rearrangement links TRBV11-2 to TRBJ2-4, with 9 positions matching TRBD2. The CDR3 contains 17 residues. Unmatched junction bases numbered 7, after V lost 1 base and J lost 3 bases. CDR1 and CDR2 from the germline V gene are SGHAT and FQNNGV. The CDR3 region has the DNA TGTGCCAGCAGCTTAGTCGGGTTAGCGGGAGACAAAAACATTCAGTACTTC. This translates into CASSLVGLAGDKNIQYF. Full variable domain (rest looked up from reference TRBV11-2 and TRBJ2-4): EAGVAQSPRYKIIEKRQSVAFWCNPISGHATLYWYQQILGQGPKLLIQFQNNGVVDDSQLPKDRFSAERLKGVDSTLKIQPAKLEDSAVYLCASSLVGLAGDKNIQYFGAGTRLSVL.

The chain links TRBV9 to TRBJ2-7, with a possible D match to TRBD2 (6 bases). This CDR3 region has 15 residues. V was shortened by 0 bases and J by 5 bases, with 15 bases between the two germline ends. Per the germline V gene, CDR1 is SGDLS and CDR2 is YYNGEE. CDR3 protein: CASSVDGGRNNEQYF. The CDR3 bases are TGTGCCAGCAGCGTAGATGGAGGGAGAAACAACGAGCAGTACTTC.

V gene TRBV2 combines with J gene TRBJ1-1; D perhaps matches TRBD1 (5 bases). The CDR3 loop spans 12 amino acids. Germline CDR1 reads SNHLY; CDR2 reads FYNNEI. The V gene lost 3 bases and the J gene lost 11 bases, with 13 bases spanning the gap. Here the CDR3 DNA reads TGTGCCAGCAGTGAGGGGGGGGGATTGGCTTTCTTT. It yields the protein CASSEGGGLAFF.

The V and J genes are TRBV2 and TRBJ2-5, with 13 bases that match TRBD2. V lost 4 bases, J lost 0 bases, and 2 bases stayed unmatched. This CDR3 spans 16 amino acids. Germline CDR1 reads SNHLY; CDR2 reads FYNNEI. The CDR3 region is CASSVTSGGYQETQYF. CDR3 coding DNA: TGTGCCAGCAGTGTGACTAGCGGGGGGTACCAAGAGACCCAGTACTTC.

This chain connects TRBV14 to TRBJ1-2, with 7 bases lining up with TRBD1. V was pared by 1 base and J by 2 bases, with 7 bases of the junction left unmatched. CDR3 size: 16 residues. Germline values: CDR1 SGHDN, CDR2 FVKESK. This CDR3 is CASSQARQGGNYGYTF. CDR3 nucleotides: TGTGCCAGCAGCCAAGCACGACAGGGTGGGAACTATGGCTACACCTTC.

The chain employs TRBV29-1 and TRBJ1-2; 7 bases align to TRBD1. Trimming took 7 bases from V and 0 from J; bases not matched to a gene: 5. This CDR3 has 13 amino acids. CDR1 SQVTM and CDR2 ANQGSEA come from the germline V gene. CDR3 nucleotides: TGCAGCGGAGGGGGCCCGGCTAACTATGGCTACACCTTC. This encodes CSGGGPANYGYTF.

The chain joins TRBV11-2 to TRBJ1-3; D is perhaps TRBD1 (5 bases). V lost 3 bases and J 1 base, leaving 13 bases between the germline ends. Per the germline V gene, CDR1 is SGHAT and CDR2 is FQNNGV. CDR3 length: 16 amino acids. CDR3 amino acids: CASSLLPGLSGNTIYF. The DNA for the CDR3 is TGTGCCAGCAGCTTGCTACCAGGGCTGTCTGGAAACACCATATATTTT.

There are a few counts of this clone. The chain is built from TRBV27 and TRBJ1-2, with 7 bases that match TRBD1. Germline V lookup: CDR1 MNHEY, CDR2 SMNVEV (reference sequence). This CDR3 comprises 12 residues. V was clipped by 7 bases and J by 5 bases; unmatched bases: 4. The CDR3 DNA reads TGTGCCAGCAAGAGACAGGGATATGGCTACACCTTC. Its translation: CASKRQGYGYTF.

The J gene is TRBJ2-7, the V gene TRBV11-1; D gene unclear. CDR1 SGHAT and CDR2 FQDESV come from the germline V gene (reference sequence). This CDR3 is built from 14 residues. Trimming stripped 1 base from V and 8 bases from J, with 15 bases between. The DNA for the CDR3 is TGTGCCAGCAGCTTAGTCGACTCCCTAGTCCAGCAGTACTTC. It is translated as CASSLVDSLVQQYF.

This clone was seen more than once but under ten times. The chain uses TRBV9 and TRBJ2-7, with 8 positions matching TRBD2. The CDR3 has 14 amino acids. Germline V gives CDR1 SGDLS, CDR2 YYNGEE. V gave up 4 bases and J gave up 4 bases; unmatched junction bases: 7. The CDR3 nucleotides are TGTGCCAGCAGCCCCGGGACTAGTCAATACGAGCAGTACTTC. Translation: CASSPGTSQYEQYF. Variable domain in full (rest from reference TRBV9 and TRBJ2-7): DSGVTQTPKHLITATGQRVTLRCSPRSGDLSVYWYQQSLDQGLQFLIQYYNGEERAKGNILERFSAQQFPDLHSELNLSSLELGDSALYFCASSPGTSQYEQYFGPGTRLTVT.

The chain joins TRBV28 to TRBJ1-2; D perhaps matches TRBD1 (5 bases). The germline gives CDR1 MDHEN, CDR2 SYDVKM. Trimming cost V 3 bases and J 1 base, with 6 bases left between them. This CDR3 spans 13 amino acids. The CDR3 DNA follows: TGTGCCAGCAGTTTGACAGTTAACTATGGCTACACCTTC. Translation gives CASSLTVNYGYTF.

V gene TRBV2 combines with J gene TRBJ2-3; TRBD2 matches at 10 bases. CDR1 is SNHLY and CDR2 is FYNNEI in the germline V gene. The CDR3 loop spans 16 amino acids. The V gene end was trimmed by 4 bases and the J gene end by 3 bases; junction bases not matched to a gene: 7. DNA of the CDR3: TGTGCCAGCAGTGCAGACATACTAGCGGGGACAGATACGCAGTATTTT. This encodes CASSADILAGTDTQYF.

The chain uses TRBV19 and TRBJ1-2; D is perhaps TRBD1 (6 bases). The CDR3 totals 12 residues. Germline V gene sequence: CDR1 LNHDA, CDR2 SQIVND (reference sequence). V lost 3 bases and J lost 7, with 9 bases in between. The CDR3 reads CASSMAGAGYTF. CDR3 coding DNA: TGTGCCAGTAGTATGGCAGGGGCTGGCTACACCTTC.